Below are 30 T cell receptor beta chains sequenced from a single sample in a study of blood T cell repertoires in COVID-19. The repertoire was sequenced with immunoSEQ multiplex PCR; TCRdb's copy has only in-frame clones and lacks some. Found here are approximately 80,000 clones, roughly 88% of them singletons; the top ten hold approximately 3%. Input material: peripheral blood. The receptors stem from a woman aged 80 or over with COVID-19, enrolled during active disease.

The chain combines TRBV7-2 with TRBJ1-4; TRBD1 agrees at 8 bases. The germline V gene encodes CDR1 SGHTA and CDR2 FQGNSA. This CDR3 region has 13 residues. V was pared by 8 bases and J by 8 bases, with 7 bases of the junction left unmatched. This CDR3 reads CASQDRVAEKLFF. In DNA form, the CDR3 reads TGTGCCAGCCAGGACAGGGTGGCAGAAAAACTGTTTTTT.

This chain links TRBV18 with TRBJ1-1; D may be TRBD1 (5 bases). V lost 0 bases to trimming and J lost 11 bases, with 10 bases between them. CDR1 is KGHSH and CDR2 is LQKENI in the germline V gene. This CDR3 is 12 amino acids long. In nucleotides, the CDR3 is TGTGCCAGCTCACCACCGGAAGGGGTGGCTTTCTTT. Translated: CASSPPEGVAFF.

This sequence joins TRBV18 and TRBJ2-7, with 7 bases matching TRBD1. Germline V CDR1 and CDR2: KGHSH, LQKENI. This CDR3 spans 15 amino acids. V was clipped by 1 base and J by 4 bases; unmatched bases: 7. CDR3 in DNA: TGTGCCAGCTCACCACTCCAGGGGGTTATATACGAGCAGTACTTC. Translated, it gives CASSPLQGVIYEQYF.

This chain connects TRBV2 to TRBJ2-5; possible D gene TRBD2, 5 bases. The CDR3 is made up of 12 amino acids. Trimming shortened V by 3 bases and J by 5 bases, and 7 bases separated the two germline ends. The germline V gene encodes CDR1 SNHLY and CDR2 FYNNEI. This CDR3 reads CASSDPSETQYF. CDR3 sequence (DNA): TGTGCCAGCAGTGACCCTAGCGAGACCCAGTACTTC.

This chain uses TRBV7-9 with TRBJ1-2; D not resolved. The germline gives CDR1 SEHNR, CDR2 FQNEAQ (reference sequence). V was pared by 0 bases and J by 7 bases, with 12 bases between. The CDR3 contains 14 residues. The CDR3 nucleotides are TGTGCCAGCAGCTTAGCCCCCCAGGAATTTGGCTACACCTTC. It encodes CASSLAPQEFGYTF. The whole variable domain, remainder taken from reference TRBV7-9 and TRBJ1-2, is DTGVSQNPRHKITKRGQNVTFRCDPISEHNRLYWYRQTLGQGPEFLTYFQNEAQLEKSRLLSDRFSAERPKGSFSTLEIQRTEQGDSAMYLCASSLAPQEFGYTFGSGTRLTVV.

This sequence joins TRBV30 and TRBJ1-6; unclear D gene. CDR1 is GTSNPN and CDR2 is SVGIG in the germline V gene (reference sequence). Trimming took off 0 bases at V and 10 bases at J, with 19 bases between the two ends. The CDR3 loop spans 16 amino acids. The CDR3 DNA is TGTGCCTGGAGTGTAAGCGGCCTCTGGCGACACTCACCCCTCCACTTT. Translating it yields CAWSVSGLWRHSPLHF.

The chain links TRBV6-5 to TRBJ1-2; D gene ambiguous. Trimming stripped 6 bases from V and 4 bases from J, with 15 bases between. CDR3 length equals 14 residues. CDR1 is MNHEY and CDR2 is SVGAGI in the germline V gene. CDR3 DNA: TGTGCCAGCAGCAGGTTTGACCCTTTCTATGGCTACACCTTC. Amino acids: CASSRFDPFYGYTF.

The chain couples TRBV6-5 to TRBJ2-7; 9 nucleotides align to TRBD1. Trimming took 7 bases from V and 7 from J; bases not matched to a gene: 14. The CDR3 totals 15 residues. CDR1 is MNHEY, CDR2 SVGAGI, per germline. The CDR3 DNA is TGTGCCAGCAACGCTTGGGCCGGGACAGGGATTGAGCAGTACTTC. Translated, it gives CASNAWAGTGIEQYF.

This clone was counted between two and nine times. This chain joins TRBV2 and TRBJ1-2, with 7 bases lining up with TRBD1. There are 12 residues in the CDR3. Trimming cost V 9 bases and J 2 bases; bases outside gene matches: 3. Germline V gene sequence: CDR1 SNHLY, CDR2 FYNNEI. The CDR3 nucleotides read TGTGCCAGTGGGGACAGAAACTATGGCTACACCTTC. It encodes CASGDRNYGYTF.

For the CDR3, the DNA is TGTGCCAGCTCACCAGGACTAGCGGGGGGCACAGATACGCAGTATTTT. Encoded protein: CASSPGLAGGTDTQYF. The chain recombines TRBV18 with TRBJ2-3; 13 nucleotides align to TRBD2. V was pared by 2 bases and J by 1 base, with 0 bases of the junction left unmatched. Per germline, CDR1 KGHSH and CDR2 LQKENI. CDR3 size: 16 residues.

This rearrangement joins TRBV5-1 to TRBJ1-1; 7 nucleotides agree with TRBD1. V shed 6 bases, J shed 2 bases, and the junction held 13 bases outside the gene matches. Per germline, CDR1 SGHRS and CDR2 YFSETQ. This CDR3 region has 16 residues. The CDR3 protein is CASKIHRDSRNTEAFF. Written as DNA, the CDR3 is TGCGCCAGCAAAATTCATCGGGACAGCAGAAACACTGAAGCTTTCTTT.

The chain joins TRBV27 to TRBJ2-1; possible D gene TRBD2, 5 bases. Germline loops: CDR1 MNHEY, CDR2 SMNVEV (reference sequence). V was pared by 4 bases and J by 7 bases, with 17 bases between. The CDR3 length is 15 residues. CDR3 DNA sequence: TGTGCCAGCAGTTCCCTCGGACTGTTTGGGAATGAGCAGTTCTTC. This codes for CASSSLGLFGNEQFF.

This sequence joins TRBV5-6 and TRBJ2-7; D may be TRBD1 (6 bases). This CDR3 comprises 15 residues. CDR1 and CDR2 from the germline V gene are SGHDT and YYEEEE. Trimming took off 5 bases at V and 4 bases at J, with 19 bases between the two ends. The CDR3 DNA reads as TGTGCCAGCAGAATGGGTGGCAGGGGAGCATACGAGCAGTACTTC. As protein: CASRMGGRGAYEQYF.

V is TRBV2 and J is TRBJ2-1; 9 positions agree with TRBD2. The CDR3 totals 15 residues. Germline trimming cut 2 bases from V and 6 bases from J; bases unmatched to any gene: 5. CDR1 SNHLY and CDR2 FYNNEI come from the germline V gene. The CDR3 is CASSEPSGDGNEQFF. In DNA, the CDR3 is TGTGCCAGCAGTGAACCTAGCGGGGACGGCAATGAGCAGTTCTTC.

This clone occurred a few times. The CDR3 region has the DNA TGTGCTAGTGGGCCGGGACTGCCCGACGAGCAGTACTTC. Residues: CASGPGLPDEQYF. The J gene is TRBJ2-7, the V gene TRBV12-5; tentatively, D is TRBD2 (6 bases). The V gene lost 6 bases and the J gene lost 5 bases, with 14 bases spanning the gap. Germline V gene lookup returns CDR1 LGHNT and CDR2 FRNRAP. The CDR3 runs to 13 residues.

The chain recombines TRBV5-1 with TRBJ1-2, with D unclear. The V end was cut by 0 bases, the J end by 8 bases, with 2 bases between. CDR1 is SGHRS and CDR2 is YFSETQ in the germline V gene. This CDR3 region has 10 residues. The CDR3 loop reads CASSLVGYTF. The CDR3 DNA reads TGCGCCAGCAGCTTGGTAGGCTACACCTTC.

The gene calls are TRBV7-2 and TRBJ2-2, with TRBD2 matching over 14 bases. Germline assignment: CDR1 SGHTA and CDR2 FQGNSA. The junction had 4 bases not matched to a gene; V was cut back by 5 bases and J by 5 bases. The CDR3 contains 16 residues. The CDR3 sequence: CASSIGLAGGTGELFF. CDR3 DNA sequence: TGTGCCAGCAGCATCGGACTAGCGGGAGGTACCGGGGAGCTGTTTTTT.

V is TRBV5-1 and J is TRBJ1-1; possibly TRBD1 for D (5 bases). CDR3 length: 16 residues. The germline CDR1 and CDR2 sequences are SGHRS and YFSETQ. V was clipped by 0 bases and J by 0 bases, with 12 bases between them. In DNA form, the CDR3 reads TGCGCCAGCAGCTTGGGGCAGGGCCTCATGAACACTGAAGCTTTCTTT. Its protein product is CASSLGQGLMNTEAFF.

V usage is TRBV19 and J usage is TRBJ2-1, with 10 positions matching TRBD2. This CDR3 spans 15 amino acids. The germline V gene has CDR1 LNHDA and CDR2 SQIVND (reference sequence). The junction had 6 bases not matched to a gene; V was cut back by 3 bases and J by 7 bases. CDR3 bases: TGTGCCAGTAGTATGGCTAGCGGGAGTATAAATGAGCAGTTCTTC. This encodes CASSMASGSINEQFF.

The rearrangement links TRBV18 to TRBJ1-1; unclear D gene. The CDR3 consists of 15 residues. The ends were cut back, 4 bases at V and 0 bases at J, with 12 bases in the middle. The germline V gene encodes CDR1 KGHSH and CDR2 LQKENI. The CDR3 DNA reads TGTGCCAGCTCACGGAGCAATCCTATGAACACTGAAGCTTTCTTT. Protein sequence: CASSRSNPMNTEAFF.

Only one count was recorded for this clone. The chain uses TRBV6-5 and TRBJ2-7; 8 bases line up with TRBD1. CDR1 is MNHEY and CDR2 is SVGAGI in the germline V gene. The J segment lost 4 bases and the V segment lost 0 bases, leaving 8 bases of the junction unmatched. CDR3 size: 16 residues. As DNA, the CDR3 is TGTGCCAGCAGTTACTCGGCAGGGGGCGGAAGATACGAGCAGTACTTC. Translation gives CASSYSAGGGRYEQYF.

The CDR3 protein is CASSHPGTGAPPLHF. Written as DNA, the CDR3 is TGTGCCAGCAGCCACCCCGGGACAGGGGCCCCCCCCCTCCACTTT. The V gene is TRBV14, the J gene TRBJ1-6; 10 bases are shared with TRBD1. The CDR3 extends over 15 amino acids. The germline V gene encodes CDR1 SGHDN and CDR2 FVKESK. Trimming at V came to 3 bases and at J to 13 bases, leaving 9 bases not matched to a gene. Full variable domain (rest looked up from reference TRBV14 and TRBJ1-6): EAGVTQFPSHSVIEKGQTVTLRCDPISGHDNLYWYRRVMGKEIKFLLHFVKESKQDESGMPNNRFLAERTGGTYSTLKVQPAELEDSGVYFCASSHPGTGAPPLHFGNGTRLTVT.

The gene calls are TRBV28 and TRBJ2-1, with 16 bases fitting TRBD2. Trimming removed 5 bases from V and 4 bases from J; junction bases left unmatched: 8. The CDR3 has 18 residues. Germline V gene sequence: CDR1 MDHEN, CDR2 SYDVKM. DNA for the CDR3: TGTGCCAGCAGTCCAGGGACTAGCGGGAGGGCAGCATACAATGAGCAGTTCTTC. Its protein is CASSPGTSGRAAYNEQFF.

The chain couples TRBV10-1 to TRBJ2-3, with 7 bases lining up with TRBD2. CDR1 is WNHNN, CDR2 SYGVQD, per germline (reference sequence). With 4 bases clipped from V and 1 base from J, the junction kept 8 bases outside the gene matches. There are 16 residues in the CDR3. Written as DNA, the CDR3 is TGCGCCAGCAGTGCAGGAGGGAGGGCCGGCACAGATACGCAGTATTTT. Protein product: CASSAGGRAGTDTQYF.

A note on this clone: Germline and junction disagree at one end, which may indicate a read error. The CDR3 region is CASSFGQAETQYF. The CDR3 nucleotides read TGTGCTAGCAGCTTTGGACAGGCGGAGACCCAGTACTTC. The chain uses TRBV7-7 and TRBJ2-5, with 7 bases lining up with TRBD1. Germline V gene sequence: CDR1 SSHAT, CDR2 FNYEAQ (reference sequence). The CDR3 extends over 13 amino acids.

This chain uses TRBV7-8 with TRBJ2-5; D gene unclear. The CDR3 spans 14 residues. The V gene's germline CDR1 is SGHVS and CDR2 FQNEAQ. V was pared by 2 bases and J by 4 bases, with 11 bases between. CDR3 DNA: TGTGCCAGCAGCTTATTAGCTACCCCAGAGACCCAGTACTTC. Its translation is CASSLLATPETQYF. Variable domain in full (rest from reference TRBV7-8 and TRBJ2-5): GAGVSQSPRYKVAKRGQDVALRCDPISGHVSLFWYQQALGQGPEFLTYFQNEAQLDKSGLPSDRFFAERPEGSVSTLKIQRTQQEDSAVYLCASSLLATPETQYFGPGTRLLVL.

V and J are TRBV19 and TRBJ2-2, with 11 nucleotides matching TRBD2. This CDR3 is 16 amino acids long. Germline loops: CDR1 LNHDA, CDR2 SQIVND (reference sequence). V gave up 6 bases and J gave up 1 base; unmatched junction bases: 4. The CDR3 DNA reads TGTGCCAGTAGAAGACTAGCGGGGCTGAACACCGGGGAGCTGTTTTTT. Protein sequence: CASRRLAGLNTGELFF.

This rearrangement joins TRBV5-4 to TRBJ2-3; 13 bases align to TRBD2. Per the germline V gene, CDR1 is SGHNT and CDR2 is YYREEE (reference sequence). This CDR3 has 16 amino acids. V lost 4 bases, J lost 0 bases, and 2 bases stayed unmatched. The CDR3: CASSAGLAGSTDTQYF. The CDR3, as DNA: TGTGCCAGCAGCGCGGGACTAGCGGGAAGCACAGATACGCAGTATTTT.

The rearrangement links TRBV21-1 to TRBJ2-2; TRBD1, the table's D call, lacks a check against the DNA. TRBV21-1 is a documented pseudogene. The length of the CDR3 is 17 residues. The CDR3: CASSNGDREGNTGELFF. In DNA, the CDR3 is TGTGCCAGCAGCAACGGGGACAGGGAGGGGAACACCGGGGAGCTGTTTTTT.

The rearrangement joins TRBV5-1 to TRBJ1-2; TRBD1 is a possible D gene (6 bases). The length of the CDR3 is 15 residues. Trimming removed 0 bases from V and 7 bases from J, with 16 bases in between. Germline-derived CDR1 and CDR2 are SGHRS and YFSETQ. The CDR3 spells CASSLEGAGGAGYTF. CDR3 bases: TGCGCCAGCAGCTTGGAAGGGGCTGGGGGCGCTGGCTACACCTTC.